The 29 T cell receptor beta chains below all came from one sample that was sequenced in a study of T cell responses to AZD1222 COVID-19 vaccine. Measured with immunoSEQ multiplex PCR; TCRdb has only the in-frame clones, and not every one. The sample holds some 180,000 clones, around 90% seen once. The specimen was peripheral blood, collected 28 days after the second AZD1222 dose. Every receptor here comes from an adult who received the AZD1222 COVID-19 vaccine.

The chain couples TRBV9 to TRBJ1-3; D possibly corresponds to TRBD1 (6 bases). Germline V gives CDR1 SGDLS, CDR2 YYNGEE. This CDR3 has 15 amino acids. The V and J ends lost 0 bases and 2 bases respectively, with 9 bases between them. CDR3 sequence: CASSVGRTAGNTIYF. CDR3 nucleotide sequence: TGTGCCAGCAGCGTAGGGCGGACAGCTGGAAACACCATATATTTT.

V and J are TRBV6-5 and TRBJ1-1, with TRBD1 matching 8 bases. J gave up 7 bases and V 6 bases, and 10 bases lay outside the gene matches. CDR3 length: 14 residues. CDR1 is MNHEY, CDR2 SVGAGI, per germline. The CDR3 reads CASREDRDRGEAFF. CDR3 DNA sequence: TGTGCCAGCAGAGAGGACAGGGATAGGGGTGAAGCTTTCTTT.

The table lists this clone with a count of one. This chain joins TRBV19 and TRBJ1-1, with D unclear. Germline CDR1 is LNHDA and CDR2 is SQIVND (reference sequence). The CDR3 is 12 amino acids. V lost 3 bases, J lost 3 bases, and 5 bases lay in between. The CDR3 protein is CASSIPHTEAFF. The CDR3, as DNA: TGTGCCAGTAGTATCCCCCACACTGAAGCTTTCTTT.

This clone was seen once. The CDR3 loop reads CASRPSAGATGANVLTF. The CDR3 bases are TGTGCCAGCAGGCCCTCGGCGGGCGCAACTGGGGCCAACGTCCTGACTTTC. The rearrangement joins TRBV28 to TRBJ2-6; tentatively, D is TRBD2 (5 bases). V was cut by 6 bases and J by 2 bases, with 17 bases left in between. The CDR3 extends over 17 amino acids. Germline assignment: CDR1 MDHEN and CDR2 SYDVKM.

V is TRBV6-5 and J is TRBJ1-3; D might be TRBD1 (6 bases). Trimming left V 0 bases short and J 2 bases short, with 8 bases between. This CDR3 is 15 amino acids long. The germline V gene has CDR1 MNHEY and CDR2 SVGAGI. The CDR3: CASSYSGDTGNTIYF. The DNA for the CDR3 is TGTGCCAGCAGTTACTCCGGGGACACTGGAAACACCATATATTTT.

The chain links TRBV5-5 to TRBJ1-5; D uncertain. This CDR3 comprises 16 residues. V was cut by 2 bases and J by 2 bases, with 14 bases left in between. From germline, CDR1 is SGHKS and CDR2 YYEKEE (reference sequence). CDR3 region: CASSFGSFGGNQPQHF. CDR3 DNA: TGTGCCAGCAGCTTCGGAAGCTTTGGGGGCAATCAGCCCCAGCATTTT.

This chain joins TRBV5-6 and TRBJ2-1; 13 positions match TRBD2. Per the germline V gene, CDR1 is SGHDT and CDR2 is YYEEEE. The length of the CDR3 is 17 residues. The trim removed 4 bases at V and 4 bases at J, leaving 8 bases unmatched. The CDR3 DNA reads as TGTGCCAGCAGCCAAACTAGCGGGGGGGCCATGTACAATGAGCAGTTCTTC. Translating gives CASSQTSGGAMYNEQFF.

This clone occurred a few times. The chain combines TRBV7-2 with TRBJ1-4; TRBD1 aligns across 7 bases. The CDR3 runs to 15 residues. The V and J ends lost 1 base and 4 bases, in that order; junction bases with no gene match: 3. Germline lookup yields CDR1 SGHTA and CDR2 FQGNSA. CDR3 loop: CASSLEGQRNEKLFF. As DNA, the CDR3 is TGTGCCAGCAGCTTAGAGGGACAGCGTAATGAAAAACTGTTTTTT.

The chain couples TRBV9 to TRBJ1-5; unclear D gene. The CDR3 is 15 amino acids. Trimming cost V 1 base and J 0 bases, with 8 bases left between them. From germline, CDR1 is SGDLS and CDR2 YYNGEE. CDR3 loop: CASSVKGDSNQPQHF. In DNA form, the CDR3 reads TGTGCCAGCAGCGTAAAGGGAGATAGCAATCAGCCCCAGCATTTT.

The gene calls are TRBV11-3 and TRBJ2-7, with 8 bases aligning to TRBD2. The germline CDR1 and CDR2 sequences are SGHNT and YENEEA. This CDR3 is built from 13 residues. Trimming removed 0 bases from V and 6 bases from J; junction bases left unmatched: 1. CDR3 sequence: CASSLEAGGEQYF. As DNA, the CDR3 is TGTGCCAGCAGCTTAGAGGCGGGGGGCGAGCAGTACTTC.

The chain combines TRBV3-1 (or the pseudogene TRBV3-2) with TRBJ1-1, with D possibly being TRBD1 (5 bases). The CDR3 runs to 16 residues. The V gene lost 1 base and the J gene lost 1 base, with 13 bases spanning the gap. CDR1 is LGHDT, CDR2 YNNKEL, per germline (reference sequence). CDR3 sequence (DNA): TGTGCCAGCAGCCAAGTAGGGAGGGGCGCGAACACTGAAGCTTTCTTT. Encoded protein: CASSQVGRGANTEAFF.

This chain links TRBV5-1 with TRBJ1-1; 7 bases are shared with TRBD1. V lost 4 bases to trimming and J lost 5 bases; unmatched junction nucleotides: 5. The CDR3 has 13 amino acids. CDR1 SGHRS and CDR2 YFSETQ come from the germline V gene. DNA of the CDR3: TGCGCCAGCAGCACGACAGGGTTAACTGAAGCTTTCTTT. Residues: CASSTTGLTEAFF.

This sequence joins TRBV28 and TRBJ1-2, with a tentative D call TRBD1 (6 bases). The CDR3 extends over 19 amino acids. Per germline, CDR1 MDHEN and CDR2 SYDVKM. V was clipped by 3 bases and J by 3 bases, with 26 bases between them. The CDR3 DNA is TGTGCCAGCAGTTTGTCGATCAAACCGTGGGGGCGAATTGACTATGGCTACACCTTC. Translating it yields CASSLSIKPWGRIDYGYTF.

This clone turned up a few times. This sequence joins TRBV5-6 and TRBJ2-1, with 7 nucleotides matching TRBD2. The germline gives CDR1 SGHDT, CDR2 YYEEEE. The CDR3 consists of 12 residues. V shed 0 bases, J shed 15 bases, and the junction held 6 bases outside the gene matches. The CDR3 loop reads CASSLGSGKPFF. CDR3 in DNA: TGTGCCAGCAGCTTGGGCAGCGGGAAGCCGTTCTTC.

The chain carries TRBV2 and TRBJ2-1, with a possible D match to TRBD2 (5 bases). CDR3 length: 13 residues. V lost 7 bases to trimming and J lost 4 bases, with 11 bases between them. Germline CDR1 SNHLY, CDR2 FYNNEI. CDR3 loop: CASTLEGYNEQFF. CDR3 DNA sequence: TGTGCCAGCACTTTAGAGGGATACAATGAGCAGTTCTTC.

This clone was observed once. The V call is TRBV4-1, the J call TRBJ2-7; TRBD2 might be the D (5 bases). CDR3 size: 13 residues. CDR1 and CDR2 (germline): MGHRA, YSYEKL. V was pared by 4 bases and J by 2 bases, with 9 bases between. The CDR3 loop reads CASSPDGAYEQYF. For the CDR3, the DNA is TGCGCCAGCAGCCCCGACGGGGCCTACGAGCAGTACTTC.

CDR3 loop: CAREDSPTDTQYF. Here the CDR3 DNA reads TGTGCCAGAGAGGACAGCCCCACAGATACGCAGTATTTT. The chain joins TRBV2 to TRBJ2-3, with D possibly being TRBD1 (6 bases). Trimming took 9 bases from V and 2 from J, leaving 12 bases between them. The CDR3 sequence is 13 residues long. CDR1 is SNHLY and CDR2 is FYNNEI in the germline V gene.

The CDR3 spells CASTTSTGANSPLHF. The DNA for the CDR3 is TGTGCCAGCACCACATCGACAGGGGCCAATTCACCCCTCCACTTT. The V gene is TRBV5-6, the J gene TRBJ1-6, with 8 bases fitting TRBD1. The CDR3 length is 15 residues. Germline V gene lookup returns CDR1 SGHDT and CDR2 YYEEEE. V was pared by 6 bases and J by 7 bases, with 9 bases of the junction left unmatched. The whole variable domain, filled in from reference TRBV5-6 and TRBJ1-6, reads DAGVTQSPTHLIKTRGQQVTLRCSPKSGHDTVSWYQQALGQGPQFIFQYYEEEERQRGNFPDRFSGHQFPNYSSELNVNALLLGDSALYLCASTTSTGANSPLHFGNGTRLTVT.

This clone was seen just once. The chain uses TRBV28 and TRBJ1-4; D gene uncertain. V lost 6 bases and J 8 bases, leaving 19 bases between the germline ends. CDR1 and CDR2 (germline): MDHEN, SYDVKM. CDR3 size: 15 residues. Written as DNA, the CDR3 is TGTGCCAGCAGCAGCCGGGAGGCCGGTGGGGAAAAACTGTTTTTT. Its protein is CASSSREAGGEKLFF. The full variable domain, in which reference TRBV28 and TRBJ1-4 provide the parts outside the CDR3, is DVKVTQSSRYLVKRTGEKVFLECVQDMDHENMFWYRQDPGLGLRLIYFSYDVKMKEKGDIPEGYSVSREKKERFSLILESASTNQTSMYLCASSSREAGGEKLFFGSGTQLSVL.

This chain's CDR3 is CASSLAGQGDGGYTF. CDR3 bases: TGTGCCAGCAGCTTAGCCGGACAGGGCGACGGCGGCTACACCTTC. V is TRBV7-9 and J is TRBJ1-2; TRBD1 aligns across 8 bases. The CDR3 contains 15 residues. The V and J ends lost 0 bases and 8 bases, in that order; junction bases with no gene match: 8. CDR1 is SEHNR and CDR2 is FQNEAQ in the germline V gene (reference sequence).

V and J are TRBV12-3 or TRBV12-4 and TRBJ1-5; D is perhaps TRBD1 (6 bases). The CDR3 spans 13 residues. Trimming pared 5 bases from V and 9 bases from J, leaving 14 bases between. CDR3 region: CASSLGGPPPQHF. CDR3 sequence (DNA): TGTGCCAGCAGTCTCGGGGGCCCTCCGCCCCAGCATTTT.

The table lists this clone with a few counts. The chain has TRBV27 and TRBJ1-2; D gene unclear. Germline CDR1 and CDR2: MNHEY and SMNVEV (reference sequence). V was clipped by 2 bases and J by 2 bases, with 6 bases between them. CDR3 length: 13 residues. As DNA, the CDR3 is TGTGCCAGCAGTTTAAGCAGGAACTATGGCTACACCTTC. It specifies CASSLSRNYGYTF.

This sequence joins TRBV11-2 and TRBJ1-1, with 7 bases identical to TRBD1. The trim removed 5 bases at V and 3 bases at J, leaving 9 bases unmatched. This CDR3 has 15 residues. Germline CDR1 SGHAT, CDR2 FQNNGV. CDR3 nucleotide sequence: TGTGCCAGCAGCCACCAGGCAGGGGGGGACACTGAAGCTTTCTTT. It specifies CASSHQAGGDTEAFF.

J is TRBJ2-1 and V is TRBV5-1, with D perhaps TRBD2 (6 bases). V shed 4 bases and J shed 7 bases, with 21 bases lying between them. In germline, CDR1 is SGHRS, CDR2 YFSETQ. CDR3 length: 16 residues. The CDR3 region has the DNA TGCGCCAGCAGCCCCGGGGGAGAACGGGGCAAAAATGAGCAGTTCTTC. The encoded protein is CASSPGGERGKNEQFF.

The V call is TRBV27, the J call TRBJ2-2, with D unresolved. This CDR3 comprises 13 residues. Trimming removed 6 bases at V and 2 bases at J, with 7 bases between. The V gene's germline CDR1 is MNHEY and CDR2 SMNVEV (reference sequence). The DNA for the CDR3 is TGTGCCAGCAGCGAGACAAACACCGGGGAGCTGTTTTTT. It codes for CASSETNTGELFF.

Remarks on this clone: This same CDR3 is encoded by further DNA sequences in the sample. The chain carries TRBV6-4 and TRBJ1-2; 7 bases are a match to TRBD1. Trimming took 6 bases from V and 2 from J; bases not matched to a gene: 3. CDR3 size: 13 residues. Germline CDR1 reads MRHNA; CDR2 reads SNTAGT. The CDR3 DNA reads as TGTGCCAGCAGGAGGGACAGCAACTATGGCTACACCTTC. Its protein product is CASRRDSNYGYTF.

This clone has more than one count but fewer than ten. The V and J genes are TRBV12-3 or TRBV12-4 and TRBJ1-1; D uncertain. The CDR3 length is 12 residues. V was trimmed by 0 bases and J by 6 bases, leaving 5 bases between them. The CDR3 sequence is CASSLALPEAFF. CDR3 DNA sequence: TGTGCCAGCAGTTTAGCGCTACCTGAAGCTTTCTTT.

Regarding this clone: Other DNA sequences in this specimen translate into the identical CDR3. The genes are TRBV7-9 and TRBJ1-1; 8 bases are shared with TRBD1. J lost 4 bases, V lost 5 bases, and 6 bases had no gene match. The CDR3 has 14 amino acids. From germline, CDR1 is SEHNR and CDR2 FQNEAQ (reference sequence). The CDR3 spells CASSPGQGGTEAFF. The CDR3 nucleotides are TGTGCCAGCAGCCCCGGACAGGGTGGCACTGAAGCTTTCTTT. Combining the CDR3 with reference TRBV7-9 and TRBJ1-1 gives the whole variable domain DTGVSQNPRHKITKRGQNVTFRCDPISEHNRLYWYRQTLGQGPEFLTYFQNEAQLEKSRLLSDRFSAERPKGSFSTLEIQRTEQGDSAMYLCASSPGQGGTEAFFGQGTRLTVV.

The gene calls are TRBV6-5 and TRBJ1-1; D not certain. The CDR3 spans 14 residues. With 4 bases removed from V and 1 base from J, the gap between germline ends came to 10 bases. CDR1 is MNHEY, CDR2 SVGAGI, per germline. As DNA, the CDR3 is TGTGCCAGCAGTTTCGGACTTACGAACACTGAAGCTTTCTTT. Its translation: CASSFGLTNTEAFF.